Listed below are T cell receptor beta chains from one sample, sequenced in a study of T cell changes during pregnancy in multiple sclerosis. Profiled with immunoSEQ multiplex PCR; TCRdb holds only in-frame clones, not every one. The table has 25,000 to 35,000 clones, roughly nine tenths seen once. Sequenced here: CD8+ T cells from peripheral blood mononuclear cells, sampled in the second trimester of pregnancy. These receptors were taken from a female donor with multiple sclerosis, enrolled in a pregnancy study. CDR3s include the opening cysteine and the closing phenylalanine or tryptophan. The D gene is left open where the match is weak. Rows give clone size only sometimes, using once, few, many, or a class for an expanded clone.

clone_size | j_call | d_call | v_call | cdr3_nt | cdr3_aa
. | TRBJ2-7 | . | TRBV6-5 | TGTGCCAGCAGTTACTCGAGGGCGGCCCCGGACTACGAGCAGTACTTC | CASSYSRAAPDYEQYF
. | TRBJ2-3 | . | TRBV9 | TGTGCCAGCATGGAGGAGGACACAGATACGCAGTATTTT | CASMEEDTDTQYF
. | TRBJ1-1 | . | TRBV7-9 | TGTGCCAGCAGCCCTGGAACGGGAGTTACTGAAGCTTTCTTT | CASSPGTGVTEAFF
. | TRBJ2-2 | . | TRBV29-1 | TGCAGCGTTGAAAAGGTTCCAGGGTCTGGCGGGGAGCTGTTTTTT | CSVEKVPGSGGELFF
once | TRBJ2-7 | . | TRBV5-5 | TGTGCCAGCAGCTCCTTGGGGCTCGAGCAGTACTTC | CASSSLGLEQYF
. | TRBJ1-1 | . | TRBV28 | TGTGCCAGCAGTTCCTCGAGGGACACTGAAGCTTTCTTT | CASSSSRDTEAFF
. | TRBJ1-1 | TRBD1 | TRBV28 | TGTGCCAGCAGTTATAAGGGACAGGGAACTGAAGCTTTCTTT | CASSYKGQGTEAFF
. | TRBJ2-7 | . | TRBV28 | TGTGCCAGTCGGGGTATGTCCTACGAGCAGTACTTC | CASRGMSYEQYF
. | TRBJ2-3 | . | TRBV6-5 | TGTGCCAGCAGTTACCTTTCGGACTCAGATACGCAGTATTTT | CASSYLSDSDTQYF
. | TRBJ2-7 | . | TRBV4-2 | TGTGCCAGCAGCCCCACCCTCAACAACGAGCAGTACTTC | CASSPTLNNEQYF
. | TRBJ2-5 | . | TRBV6-5 | TGTGCCAGCAGTTACCTCGGGGAAGAGACCCAGTACTTC | CASSYLGEETQYF
. | TRBJ1-1 | . | TRBV15 | TGTGCCACCAGCAGAGCAACTTCCATGAACACTGAAGCTTTCTTT | CATSRATSMNTEAFF
. | TRBJ2-1 | TRBD2 | TRBV7-2 | TGTGCCAGCAGCCCAGGTAGCGGGAGCTACAATGAGCAGTTCTTC | CASSPGSGSYNEQFF
once | TRBJ1-1 | . | TRBV7-9 | TGTGCCAGCAGCCCAGGCAGGGGGAACACTGAAGCTTTCTTT | CASSPGRGNTEAFF
. | TRBJ2-7 | . | TRBV11-3 | TGTGCCAGCAGCCCGGGGGATTCCTACGAGCAGTACTTC | CASSPGDSYEQYF
once | TRBJ2-7 | TRBD2 | TRBV27 | TGTGCCAGCAGTTCCCAGAGCGGGGGAGGGTACGAGCAGTACTTC | CASSSQSGGGYEQYF
. | TRBJ2-7 | . | TRBV10-3 | TGTGCCATCAGTGTCTCATTTACCCTACGAGAGTTGCCCGACTACGAGCAGTACTTC | CAISVSFTLRELPDYEQYF
. | TRBJ2-2 | . | TRBV6-1 | TGTGCCAGCAGCAAACTTCGGGACACCGGGGAGCTGTTTTTT | CASSKLRDTGELFF
. | TRBJ2-7 | TRBD1 | TRBV27 | TGTGCCAGCAGTTTAGAGGGGGCCTCCTCTTACGAGCAGTACTTC | CASSLEGASSYEQYF
. | TRBJ2-2 | TRBD2 | TRBV4-3 | TGCGCCAGCAGCCGCTCTAGCGGGGGGTACACCGGGGAGCTGTTTTTT | CASSRSSGGYTGELFF
. | TRBJ1-1 | TRBD1 | TRBV19 | TGTGCCAGTAGTATACAGGGGGGAACTGAAGCTTTCTTT | CASSIQGGTEAFF
few | TRBJ2-2 | TRBD1 | TRBV10-3 | TGTGCCATCAGGACAGGGGCGGTGGACACCGGGGAGCTGTTTTTT | CAIRTGAVDTGELFF
. | TRBJ1-1 | . | TRBV15 | TGTGCCACCAGCCGGAACACTGAAGCTTTCTTT | CATSRNTEAFF
. | TRBJ2-7 | . | TRBV19 | TGTGCCAGTAGTGGGGTTAGGGACACAGGCTCCTACGAGCAGTACTTC | CASSGVRDTGSYEQYF
. | TRBJ2-7 | TRBD1 | TRBV7-8 | TGTGCCAGCAGCCGGGACAGGGAGGCCGAGCAGTACTTC | CASSRDREAEQYF
. | TRBJ2-2 | TRBD1 | TRBV6-4 | TGTGCCAGCGGCCCCGGACAGGACAACACTGGGGAGCTGTTTTTT | CASGPGQDNTGELFF
. | TRBJ2-5 | TRBD1 | TRBV2 | TGTGCCAGCAGTGAAACAGGGGGTTTTCAAGAGACCCAGTACTTC | CASSETGGFQETQYF
. | TRBJ2-3 | TRBD2 | TRBV9 | TGTGCCAGCAGCCCGGGGGGGTTTGATACAGATACGCAGTATTTT | CASSPGGFDTDTQYF
medium-sized | TRBJ2-3 | TRBD2 | TRBV6-4 | TGTGCCAGCAGTGCCGGCGCGGGAGGGGCAGATACGCAGTATTTT | CASSAGAGGADTQYF
. | TRBJ1-2 | . | TRBV27 | TGTGCCAGCAGTTGGACAGCCGATGAATTCTATGGCTACACCTTC | CASSWTADEFYGYTF
. | TRBJ1-1 | . | TRBV2 | TGTGCCAGCAGTGAAAATCCCGGGGGGGGGAACACTGAAGCTTTCTTT | CASSENPGGGNTEAFF
. | TRBJ2-3 | TRBD2 | TRBV9 | TGTGCCAGCAGCTCCCTTGCGGGGGGCACAGATACGCAGTATTTT | CASSSLAGGTDTQYF
. | TRBJ2-3 | . | TRBV13 | TGTGCCAGCAGCTTAGGCCGTCCAGATACGCAGTATTTT | CASSLGRPDTQYF
. | TRBJ2-7 | TRBD1 | TRBV19 | TGTGCCAGCCTACAACAGGGACAGAACTACGAGCAGTACTTC | CASLQQGQNYEQYF
. | TRBJ2-1 | . | TRBV7-3 | TGTGCCAGCAGCCCAAGCGGGTATCTTGCTGAGCAGTTCTTC | CASSPSGYLAEQFF
. | TRBJ2-2 | . | TRBV28 | TGTGCCAGCACCCCCGGGAACACCGGGGAGCTGTTTTTT | CASTPGNTGELFF
. | TRBJ2-7 | . | TRBV5-1 | TGCGCCAGCAGCTCCCTTCCCTACGAGCAGTACTTC | CASSSLPYEQYF
. | TRBJ2-7 | . | TRBV4-2 | TGTGCCAGCAGCCTCGGCGGAGCGGCCTCCTACGAGCAGTACTTC | CASSLGGAASYEQYF
. | TRBJ1-4 | TRBD1 | TRBV19 | TGTGCCAGCCCGGGAGGGGGCGCGAATGAAAAACTGTTTTTT | CASPGGGANEKLFF
. | TRBJ2-3 | TRBD1 | TRBV14 | TGTGCCAGCAGCCACCTGGGACAGGGTGGCGCAGATACGCAGTATTTT | CASSHLGQGGADTQYF
. | TRBJ1-2 | TRBD1 | TRBV4-1 | TGCGCCAGCAGCCAAGAAGGGGACAGATGGGGCTACACCTTC | CASSQEGDRWGYTF
. | TRBJ2-7 | . | TRBV5-1 | TGCGCCAGCAGCTTTACAGGGTCCTACGAGCAGTACTTC | CASSFTGSYEQYF
few | TRBJ1-5 | TRBD1 | TRBV2 | TGTGCCAGCAGTGGGGACAGCGATAGGCCCCAGCATTTT | CASSGDSDRPQHF
once | TRBJ1-1 | . | TRBV7-9 | TGTGCCAGCAGCCCAGACACCAACACTGAAGCTTTCTTT | CASSPDTNTEAFF
. | TRBJ2-6 | TRBD1 | TRBV5-6 | TGTGCCAGCAGCGCCGGGACAGGCGTCTCTGGGGCCAACGTCCTGACTTTC | CASSAGTGVSGANVLTF